These 31 T cell receptor beta chains came from one sample sequenced in a study of post-analysis software for immune sequencing data. The study, taken as a whole, reports: Patients had higher frequencies than controls of a handful of TRBV segments, including TRBV5-6, TRBV5-1 and TRBV20-1.

Included in the TCR beta cDNA libraries were unique molecular identifiers. TCRdb independently ran MiXCR on the PCR reads; one entry per CDR3 protein. The sample lists some 260,000 distinct CDR3 sequences, approximately 34% occurring once. Their target antigens are unknown. Sequencing was carried out using blood. The receptors originated from a girl aged 5-17 years with multiple sclerosis.

The chain uses TRBV5-1 and TRBJ2-1; tentatively, D is TRBD1 (7 bases). CDR3 length equals 16 residues. Germline V CDR1 and CDR2: SGHRS, YFSETQ. Trimming shortened V by 0 bases and J by 8 bases, and 18 bases separated the two germline ends. CDR3 in DNA: TGCGCCAGCAGCTTGGCAAGCAGGGGGGCATCTTATGAGCAGTTCTTC. Protein product: CASSLASRGASYEQFF.

V is TRBV19 and J is TRBJ2-1; D is ambiguous. Between the trimmed V and J ends, which lost 11 bases and 0 bases, there was a span of 14 bases. Germline CDR1 reads LNHDA; CDR2 reads SQIVND (reference sequence). This CDR3 contains 14 residues. Here the CDR3 reads CAGATQSSYNEQFF. CDR3 DNA: TGTGCCGGTGCTACACAGAGCTCCTACAATGAGCAGTTCTTC.

Remarks on this clonotype: A much larger clone sits a single nucleotide away, making a read error possible. The chain carries TRBV9 and TRBJ2-1; 8 bases agree with TRBD2. Germline trimming cut 0 bases from V and 6 bases from J; bases unmatched to any gene: 8. The CDR3 contains 16 residues. CDR1 and CDR2 (germline): SGDLS, YYNGEE. In DNA, the CDR3 is TGTGCCAGCAGCGTAGAAAGAGCGGGAGTCGGCAATGAGCAGTTCTTC. Amino acid sequence: CASSVERAGVGNEQFF.

This clonotype has at least ten counts. The chain couples TRBV11-2 to TRBJ2-5; 7 nucleotides align to TRBD2. With 2 bases clipped from V and 2 bases from J, the junction kept 2 bases outside the gene matches. The germline CDR1 and CDR2 sequences are SGHAT and FQNNGV. The CDR3 consists of 14 residues. CDR3 residues: CASSLRGEQETQYF. The DNA of the CDR3 is TGTGCCAGCAGCTTACGGGGGGAACAAGAGACCCAGTACTTC. Supplemented by reference TRBV11-2 and TRBJ2-5, the full variable domain reads EAGVAQSPRYKIIEKRQSVAFWCNPISGHATLYWYQQILGQGPKLLIQFQNNGVVDDSQLPKDRFSAERLKGVDSTLKIQPAKLEDSAVYLCASSLRGEQETQYFGPGTRLLVL.

This clonotype was seen ten or more times. Its ends do not fully match the called genes, so a read error is possible. V and J are TRBV7-7 and TRBJ2-3; the match to TRBD2 covers 12 bases. Germline V lookup: CDR1 SSHAT, CDR2 FNYEAQ (reference sequence). CDR3 size: 18 residues. CDR3 sequence: CASSRGTSGRLSTDTQYF. In nucleotides, the CDR3 is TGTGCTAGCAGCAGGGGAACTAGCGGGAGGCTAAGCACAGATACGCAGTATTTT.

The rearrangement joins TRBV20-1 to TRBJ2-5; 7 nucleotides match TRBD2. CDR3 length: 16 amino acids. V lost 0 bases, J lost 5 bases, and 12 bases stayed unmatched. The germline V gene encodes CDR1 DFQATT and CDR2 SNEGSKA (reference sequence). CDR3 sequence (DNA): TGCAGTGCTAGAGATCATCTAGCGGTGACCAGGGAGACCCAGTACTTC. It specifies CSARDHLAVTRETQYF.

This clonotype was detected many times. The chain has TRBV7-9 and TRBJ2-1, with TRBD1 identical over 9 bases. The length of the CDR3 is 15 residues. Germline V gives CDR1 SEHNR, CDR2 FQNEAQ (reference sequence). After removal of 4 bases from V and 9 bases from J, the junction contained 10 bases not matched to a gene. The CDR3 protein is CASSYGDRVYREQFF. The CDR3, as DNA: TGTGCCAGCAGCTACGGGGACAGGGTTTACCGTGAGCAGTTCTTC.

The V gene is TRBV6-6, the J gene TRBJ2-1; 14 bases map to TRBD2. Germline assignment: CDR1 MNHNY and CDR2 SVGAGI (reference sequence). With V trimmed by 5 bases and J by 9 bases, 3 bases remained unmatched. The CDR3 covers 14 residues. The CDR3 is CASSRLAGGGEQFF. Here the CDR3 DNA reads TGTGCCAGCAGTAGACTAGCGGGGGGGGGTGAGCAGTTCTTC.

This clonotype was detected only once. The chain is built from TRBV7-2 and TRBJ2-1, with D possibly called TRBD1 or TRBD2 (5 bases each). The CDR3 loop spans 15 amino acids. Germline V gene lookup returns CDR1 SGHTA and CDR2 FQGNSA. Trimming stripped 1 base from V and 4 bases from J, with 11 bases between. CDR3 loop: CASSLVGVAYNEQFF. The CDR3 nucleotides are TGTGCCAGCAGCTTAGTGGGGGTCGCATACAATGAGCAGTTCTTC.

A single count supports this clonotype. The chain couples TRBV4-3 to TRBJ2-3; D not resolved. Germline assignment: CDR1 LGHNA and CDR2 YSLEER. Trimming removed 0 bases from V and 6 bases from J, with 10 bases in between. The CDR3 extends over 14 amino acids. This chain's CDR3 is CASSQDLSEDTQYF. In nucleotides, the CDR3 is TGCGCCAGCAGCCAAGATCTCTCGGAGGATACGCAGTATTTT.

The sample holds many counts of this clonotype. The V call is TRBV11-2, the J call TRBJ2-3, with TRBD2 identical over 10 bases. The CDR3 consists of 14 residues. With V trimmed by 4 bases and J by 9 bases, 7 bases remained unmatched. Looked up from germline, CDR1 is SGHAT and CDR2 is FQNNGV. The CDR3 reads CASSWRTSGRTQYF. DNA of the CDR3: TGTGCCAGCAGCTGGCGGACTAGCGGAAGAACGCAGTATTTT.

This clonotype was observed a few times. One end of the junction does not line up with germline, which may come from a read error. This chain joins TRBV18 and TRBJ2-5; D might be TRBD1 (6 bases). Germline CDR1 is KGHSH and CDR2 is LQKENI. This CDR3 has 15 residues. In DNA, the CDR3 is TGTACCAGCTCACCCCCAGGGGACCGGAAGGAGACCCAGTACTTC. This gives the protein CTSSPPGDRKETQYF.

Worth noting for this clonotype: This may stem from a read error, because a much larger clone lies one nucleotide away. The chain joins TRBV5-1 to TRBJ2-1, with unresolved D. Germline V gives CDR1 SGHRS, CDR2 YFSETQ. This CDR3 is 12 amino acids long. DNA for the CDR3: TGCGCCAGCAACTTGGATCCCGGTGGGCAGTTCTTC. It yields the protein CASNLDPGGQFF.

The rearrangement links TRBV29-1 to TRBJ2-1, with D hard to call. The V end lost 8 bases, the J end lost 8 bases, and 13 bases lay between the germline ends. This CDR3 has 11 amino acids. Germline CDR1 reads SQVTM; CDR2 reads ANQGSEA. The CDR3, as DNA: TGCAGCTCCAGTCAGAGCGATGAGCAGTTCTTC. Translated, it gives CSSSQSDEQFF.

This clonotype showed up many times. The V and J genes are TRBV5-6 and TRBJ2-3; TRBD2 aligns across 12 bases. This CDR3 has 16 amino acids. Unmatched junction bases numbered 3, after V lost 1 base and J lost 3 bases. Per the germline V gene, CDR1 is SGHDT and CDR2 is YYEEEE. The CDR3 protein is CASSLSTSGRTDTQYF. The CDR3 DNA sequence: TGTGCCAGCAGCTTGTCTACTAGCGGGAGGACAGATACGCAGTATTTT.

To note about this clonotype: The junction does not match germline at one end; this may be a read error. The V gene is TRBV20-1, the J gene TRBJ1-5; weak D call: TRBD1 (5 bases). The germline V gene encodes CDR1 DFQATT and CDR2 SNEGSKA (reference sequence). CDR3 size: 16 residues. The CDR3 nucleotides are TGCAGTGCTAGAGTGGGGGGACGGTTCAGCAGTCAGCCCCAGCATTTT. This codes for CSARVGGRFSSQPQHF.

This clonotype was seen just once. A much larger clone differs from this one at a single base, so this may be a read error. V and J are TRBV5-1 and TRBJ2-1; 11 bases match TRBD2. The CDR3 is 16 amino acids. Losses at the gene ends were 0 bases for V and 13 bases for J; bases not matched to a gene: 12. Germline loops: CDR1 SGHRS, CDR2 YFSETQ. CDR3 in DNA: TGCGCCAGCAGCTTGGCCACTAGCGGGAGCGGTGAGACCCAGTTCTTC. Translating gives CASSLATSGSGETQFF.

This clonotype was detected ten times or more. The chain joins TRBV29-1 to TRBJ2-4; 7 bases agree with TRBD1. The CDR3 spans 12 residues. V lost 5 bases to trimming and J lost 5 bases; unmatched junction nucleotides: 3. Germline V gene data show CDR1 as SQVTM and CDR2 as ANQGSEA. CDR3 bases: TGCAGCGTTCGGACAGGCCAAAACATTCAGTACTTC. This encodes CSVRTGQNIQYF.

This clonotype appeared many times. The genes are TRBV4-2 and TRBJ1-2; the D is unclear. The CDR3 has 13 residues. Germline V gives CDR1 LGHNA, CDR2 YNFKEQ. Trimming took 0 bases from V and 6 from J, leaving 8 bases between them. Written as DNA, the CDR3 is TGTGCCAGCAGCCAAGATGGGCCCAATGGCTACACCTTC. Translated, it gives CASSQDGPNGYTF.

As for this clonotype: A much larger clone lies a single base off, so this may be a read error. The gene calls are TRBV6-5 and TRBJ1-1; 7 bases fit TRBD1. From germline, CDR1 is MNHEY and CDR2 SVGAGI. With 2 bases clipped from V and 7 bases from J, the junction kept 7 bases outside the gene matches. The CDR3 sequence is 14 residues long. The CDR3 sequence: CASSYLRGPDEAFF. As DNA, the CDR3 is TGTGCCAGCAGTTACCTGAGGGGGCCTGATGAAGCTTTCTTT.

This clonotype has a count of ten or more. V is TRBV11-2 and J is TRBJ2-2; possible D gene TRBD1, 5 bases. The CDR3 sequence is 13 residues long. V was shortened by 5 bases and J by 4 bases, with 8 bases between the two germline ends. CDR1 SGHAT and CDR2 FQNNGV come from the germline V gene. CDR3 bases: TGTGCCAGCAGCCAGGGCCCCACCGGGGAGCTGTTTTTT. It yields the protein CASSQGPTGELFF.

With regard to this clonotype: Given a much more abundant clone one base away, this may be a read error. This chain links TRBV12-3 or TRBV12-4 with TRBJ1-1; D remains unclear. The CDR3 consists of 14 residues. The CDR3 loop is CACSPHGLNTEAFF. The CDR3 region has the DNA TGTGCCTGCAGCCCCCACGGACTGAACACTGAAGCTTTCTTT.

A note on this clonotype: Compared with germline, one end of the junction differs, possibly owing to a read error. CDR3 protein: CASSSPPSYDEQFF. The DNA of the CDR3 is TGTGCCAGCAGCTCCCCGCCATCCTACGATGAGCAGTTCTTC. This sequence joins TRBV7-3 and TRBJ2-1; D is ambiguous. The CDR3 covers 14 residues. Germline loops: CDR1 SGHTA, CDR2 FQGTGA. Together with reference TRBV7-3 and TRBJ2-1, the CDR3 gives the full variable domain: GAGVSQTPSNKVTEKGKYVELRCDPISGHTALYWYRQSLGQGPEFLIYFQGTGAADDSGLPNDRFFAVRPEGSVSTLKIQRTERGDSAVYLCASSSPPSYDEQFFGPGTRLTVL.

To note about this clonotype: The junction shows a germline mismatch at one end, possibly a read error. The rearrangement links TRBV12-3 or TRBV12-4 to TRBJ2-3, with 8 nucleotides matching TRBD2. The CDR3 consists of 13 residues. This CDR3 reads CASGGGRADAQYF. CDR3 DNA: TGTGCCAGCGGCGGGGGGAGAGCAGATGCGCAGTATTTT.

This clonotype has just a few counts. A much larger clone sits a single nucleotide away, making a read error possible. This chain uses TRBV20-1 with TRBJ2-7; tentatively, D is TRBD2 (6 bases). The CDR3 spans 14 residues. Germline CDR1 and CDR2: DFQATT and SNEGSKA (reference sequence). V gave up 3 bases and J gave up 1 base, with 13 bases separating them. For the CDR3, the DNA is TGCAGTGCTAGGGGGCGGGGCGGTTCCTACGAGCAGTACTTC. Amino acids: CSARGRGGSYEQYF.

J is TRBJ1-6 and V is TRBV5-1; D is uncertain. The CDR3 length is 16 residues. Between the trimmed V and J ends, which lost 0 bases and 9 bases, there was a span of 16 bases. Germline values: CDR1 SGHRS, CDR2 YFSETQ. The CDR3 nucleotides read TGCGCCAGCAGCTTGGAGGTAGGCCAGAATCGTTCACCCCTCCACTTT. This sequence encodes CASSLEVGQNRSPLHF.

This clonotype was observed a few times. The junction departs from germline at one end; a sequencing error may be responsible. CDR3 in DNA: TGCGCCAGCAGCTTATCAAATTCAGCTCTGAACGCTGAAGCTTTCTTT. This translates into CASSLSNSALNAEAFF. The V gene is TRBV5-1, the J gene TRBJ1-1; the D is unclear. The CDR3 is made up of 16 amino acids. CDR1 is SGHRS and CDR2 is YFSETQ in the germline V gene.

J is TRBJ1-4 and V is TRBV4-1; D gene uncertain. The CDR3 spans 15 residues. Deletions cut 1 base from V and 0 bases from J, with 6 bases between. CDR1 is MGHRA, CDR2 YSYEKL, per germline. CDR3 residues: CASSQGRATNEKLFF. The CDR3 nucleotides read TGCGCCAGCAGCCAAGGGCGGGCAACTAATGAAAAACTGTTTTTT.

This clonotype was counted ten times or more. The chain recombines TRBV6-2 or TRBV6-3 with TRBJ2-6; unclear D gene. Germline assignment: CDR1 MNHEY and CDR2 SVGEGT. Trimming removed 2 bases from V and 0 bases from J, with 8 bases in between. This CDR3 spans 16 amino acids. Here the CDR3 reads CASSYQSFSGANVLTF. As DNA, the CDR3 is TGTGCCAGCAGTTACCAGTCTTTCTCTGGGGCCAACGTCCTGACTTTC.

The V call is TRBV20-1, the J call TRBJ2-7, with TRBD2 as a possible D gene (5 bases). Germline CDR1 is DFQATT and CDR2 is SNEGSKA (reference sequence). This CDR3 region has 13 residues. Trimming shortened V by 3 bases and J by 6 bases, and 15 bases separated the two germline ends. Written as DNA, the CDR3 is TGCAGTGCTAGCGGGTCGGTGGGAGTCGAGCAGTACTTC. Translated: CSASGSVGVEQYF.

Remarks on this clonotype: A much larger clonotype is one base distant, so this may be a read error. This chain joins TRBV19 and TRBJ1-1; perhaps TRBD1 as D (6 bases). This CDR3 comprises 12 residues. Germline values: CDR1 LNHDA, CDR2 SQIVND (reference sequence). CDR3 region: CAGRRQDTEAFF. The CDR3 coding sequence is TGTGCCGGTAGAAGACAGGACACTGAAGCTTTCTTT.